Sequencing of this T cell receptor (beta chain) was carried out in a study of cytotoxic CD8 clonotypes in ibrutinib-treated CLL. On the study more broadly: Under twelve relapsed/refractory, approximately 15 treatment-naive; roughly 18 IGHV unmutated. Response samples were obtained once patients had received a median 12 months of treatment, range 6 to 36.

Study-level points and caveats: Contraction or stability on treatment was seen for public clonotypes, which were uncommon. Baseline clonality, above age-matched healthy donor levels, tracked circulating CD8+ T-cell counts.

Trimming cost V 2 bases and J 4 bases, with 9 bases left between them. Germline V gives CDR1 MNHEY, CDR2 SMNVEV (reference sequence). The CDR3 extends over 14 amino acids. Repertoires were generated with immunoSEQ multiplex PCR, while TCRdb's copy carries only in-frame clones and drops some. The sample lists 30,000 to 40,000 clones; approximately 70% were seen once. In its sample, this clone was seen a few times. The antigen is unknown. The rearrangement joins TRBV27 to TRBJ1-3, with a tentative D call TRBD1 (5 bases). The receptor was derived from a human donor with chronic lymphocytic leukemia. Sample: PBMCs, taken before ibrutinib treatment. CDR3 coding DNA: TGTGCCAGCAGTTTACGGGGGACCGGAAACACCATATATTTT. This gives the protein CASSLRGTGNTIYF.